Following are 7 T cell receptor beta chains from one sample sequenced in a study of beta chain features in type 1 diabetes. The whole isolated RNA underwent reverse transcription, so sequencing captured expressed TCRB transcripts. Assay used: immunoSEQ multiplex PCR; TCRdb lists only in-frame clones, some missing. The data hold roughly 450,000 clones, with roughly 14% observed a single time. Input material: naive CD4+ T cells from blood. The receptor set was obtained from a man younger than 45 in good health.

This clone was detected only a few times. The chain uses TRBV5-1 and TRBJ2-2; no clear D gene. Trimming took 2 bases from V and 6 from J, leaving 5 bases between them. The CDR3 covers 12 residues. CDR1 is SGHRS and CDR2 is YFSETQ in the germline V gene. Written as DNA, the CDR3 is TGCGCCAGCAGCTTAACATCCGGGGAGCTGTTTTTT. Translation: CASSLTSGELFF.

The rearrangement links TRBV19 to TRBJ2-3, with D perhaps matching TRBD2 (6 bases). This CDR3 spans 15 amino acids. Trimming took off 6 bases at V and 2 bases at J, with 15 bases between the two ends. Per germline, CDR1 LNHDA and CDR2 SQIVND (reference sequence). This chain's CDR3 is CASRLLGGDTDTQYF. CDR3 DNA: TGTGCCAGTAGGCTCCTAGGAGGGGACACAGATACGCAGTATTTT.

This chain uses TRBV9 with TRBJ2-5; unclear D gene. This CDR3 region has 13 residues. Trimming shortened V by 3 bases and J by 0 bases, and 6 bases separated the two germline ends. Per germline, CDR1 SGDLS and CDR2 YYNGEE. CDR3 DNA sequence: TGTGCCAGCAGCGCGATACACCAAGAGACCCAGTACTTC. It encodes CASSAIHQETQYF.

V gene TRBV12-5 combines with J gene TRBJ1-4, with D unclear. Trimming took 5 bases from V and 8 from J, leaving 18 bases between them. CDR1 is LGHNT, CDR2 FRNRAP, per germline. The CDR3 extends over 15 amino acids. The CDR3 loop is CASGMGSSRGEKLFF. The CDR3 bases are TGTGCTAGTGGTATGGGATCATCCCGAGGGGAAAAACTGTTTTTT.

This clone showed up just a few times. The CDR3 sequence is CASSPPSGSTDTQYF. CDR3 bases: TGTGCCAGCTCACCACCTAGCGGGAGCACAGATACGCAGTATTTT. The rearrangement uses TRBV18 and TRBJ2-3, with TRBD2 identical over 7 bases. Looked up from germline, CDR1 is KGHSH and CDR2 is LQKENI. V dropped 0 bases and J dropped 0; count of bases not matched to a gene: 0. There are 15 residues in the CDR3.

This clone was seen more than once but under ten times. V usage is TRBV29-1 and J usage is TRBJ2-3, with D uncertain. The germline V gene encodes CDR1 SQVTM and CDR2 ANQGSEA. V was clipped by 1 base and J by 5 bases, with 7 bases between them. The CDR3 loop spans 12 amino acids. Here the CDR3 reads CSVEGLRDTQYF. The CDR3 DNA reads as TGCAGCGTTGAAGGACTCCGAGATACGCAGTATTTT.

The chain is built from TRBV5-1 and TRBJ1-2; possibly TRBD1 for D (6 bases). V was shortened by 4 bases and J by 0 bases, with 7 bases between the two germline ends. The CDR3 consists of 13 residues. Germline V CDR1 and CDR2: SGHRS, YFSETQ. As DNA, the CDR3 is TGCGCCAGCAGCGACAGGCCTAACTATGGCTACACCTTC. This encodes CASSDRPNYGYTF.